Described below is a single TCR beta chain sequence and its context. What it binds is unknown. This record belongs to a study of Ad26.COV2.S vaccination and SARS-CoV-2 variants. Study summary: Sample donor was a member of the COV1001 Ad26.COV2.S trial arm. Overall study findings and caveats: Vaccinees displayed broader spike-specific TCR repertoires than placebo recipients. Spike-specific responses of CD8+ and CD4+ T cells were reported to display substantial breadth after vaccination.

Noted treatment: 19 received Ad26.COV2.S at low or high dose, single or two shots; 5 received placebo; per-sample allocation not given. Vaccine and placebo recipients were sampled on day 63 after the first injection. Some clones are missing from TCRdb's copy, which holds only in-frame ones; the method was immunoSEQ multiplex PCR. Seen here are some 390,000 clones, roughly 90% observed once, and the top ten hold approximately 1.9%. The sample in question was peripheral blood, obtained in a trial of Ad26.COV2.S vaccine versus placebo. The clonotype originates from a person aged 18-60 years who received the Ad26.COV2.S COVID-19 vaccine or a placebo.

As DNA, the CDR3 is TGTGCCAGCAGTTTAACCGGGACGGGCCTCACCGGGGAGCTGTTTTTT. Its translation: CASSLTGTGLTGELFF. J is TRBJ2-2 and V is TRBV27; D may correspond to TRBD1 or TRBD2 (5 bases each). Deletions cut 2 bases from V and 4 bases from J, with 14 bases between. This CDR3 contains 16 residues. Germline-derived CDR1 and CDR2 are MNHEY and SMNVEV (reference sequence).